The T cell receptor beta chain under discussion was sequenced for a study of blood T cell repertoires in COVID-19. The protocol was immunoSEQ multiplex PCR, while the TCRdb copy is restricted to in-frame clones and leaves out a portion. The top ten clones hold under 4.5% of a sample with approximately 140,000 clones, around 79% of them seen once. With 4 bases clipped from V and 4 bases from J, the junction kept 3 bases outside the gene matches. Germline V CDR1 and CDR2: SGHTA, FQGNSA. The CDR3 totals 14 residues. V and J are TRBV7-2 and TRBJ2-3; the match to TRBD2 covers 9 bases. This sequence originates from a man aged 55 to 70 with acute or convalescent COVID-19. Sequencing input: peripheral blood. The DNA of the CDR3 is TGTGCCAGCAGCTATAGCGGGAGTCCAGATACGCAGTATTTT. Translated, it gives CASSYSGSPDTQYF.